The following is a T cell receptor (beta chain) sequence with its context. The CDR3 runs to 16 residues. The J segment lost 0 bases and the V segment lost 5 bases, leaving 6 bases of the junction unmatched. The germline gives CDR1 MNHEY, CDR2 SMNVEV (reference sequence). The sample comes from a study of T cell repertoires in ileal Crohn's disease. Study details: Surgery for a complication: stricturing in around 60%, penetrating in about 39%.

TCRdb's table, derived via immunoSEQ multiplex PCR, lists solely in-frame clones and lacks some. The table records about 12,000 clones, 82% of them present only once. Indicated time point: neoterminal ileum biopsy at postoperative endoscopy, about 6 months after surgery. The chain combines TRBV27 with TRBJ1-1; 10 positions agree with TRBD1. This TCR came from an adult with Crohn's disease. The sequenced sample was ileal tissue. The CDR3 DNA follows: TGTGCCAGCAGTCCCCCAGACAGGGGGCTGAACACTGAAGCTTTCTTT. Protein product: CASSPPDRGLNTEAFF.